Listed here are 18 T cell receptor beta chains from one sample, sequenced in a study of cytomegalovirus exposure and HLA in healthy donors (dated by TCRdb to the late 2010s). Library method: the immunoSEQ multiplex PCR assay. For the multiplex PCR, a mixture combining 60 forward primers for TCR Vbeta segments and 13 reverse primers for TCR Jbeta segments was used. Here the immuneACCESS table is served through TCRdb, limited to in-frame sequences with V and J called. Missing clones are a known gap in these copies; in checked studies unresolved V genes cover under half, and the rest lacks a known reason. The sample has around 70,000 clones on record. The ten biggest clones cover about 0.83% of the sample. The sequenced material came from PBMCs. The origin of the receptors is a boy aged 10-17 years in good health and CMV-seronegative.

V usage is TRBV4-1 and J usage is TRBJ1-1; D is perhaps TRBD1 (5 bases). The V gene's germline CDR1 is MGHRA and CDR2 YSYEKL. CDR3 size: 15 residues. The germline V and J ends were trimmed by 0 bases and 10 bases, with 18 bases remaining between them. Here the CDR3 DNA reads TGCGCCAGCAGCCAAGAGGGTCGCTCATGGGGCCCAGCTTTCTTT. Translation gives CASSQEGRSWGPAFF.

The chain has TRBV25-1 and TRBJ1-1; TRBD1 is a possible D gene (6 bases). Germline lookup yields CDR1 MGHDK and CDR2 SYGVNS. CDR3 size: 14 residues. Trimming took off 5 bases at V and 0 bases at J, with 10 bases between the two ends. The CDR3 loop reads CASSPDRLNTEAFF. The CDR3 nucleotides read TGTGCCAGCAGTCCCGACAGGCTGAACACTGAAGCTTTCTTT.

The chain joins TRBV5-6 to TRBJ2-7, with 9 positions matching TRBD2. V was pared by 3 bases and J by 4 bases, with 14 bases of the junction left unmatched. Germline V gene sequence: CDR1 SGHDT, CDR2 YYEEEE. The CDR3 spans 17 residues. The CDR3: CASSSRLAALKIYEQYF. In DNA form, the CDR3 reads TGTGCCAGCAGCTCACGACTAGCGGCCCTTAAAATATACGAGCAGTACTTC.

The rearrangement uses TRBV7-6 and TRBJ2-7; 8 bases agree with TRBD2. The CDR3 consists of 14 residues. Germline CDR1 reads SGHVS; CDR2 reads FNYEAQ. Germline trimming cut 2 bases from V and 7 bases from J; bases unmatched to any gene: 7. CDR3: CASSLSAGDLEQYF. CDR3 nucleotide sequence: TGTGCCAGCAGCTTATCAGCGGGAGATCTGGAGCAGTACTTC.

The chain recombines TRBV9 with TRBJ1-1; the D gene is possibly TRBD1 (6 bases). The CDR3 sequence is 15 residues long. With 0 bases removed from V and 0 bases from J, the gap between germline ends came to 9 bases. CDR1 and CDR2 from the germline V gene are SGDLS and YYNGEE. CDR3 bases: TGTGCCAGCAGCGTAGGGGGGCCAATGAACACTGAAGCTTTCTTT. It codes for CASSVGGPMNTEAFF.

The chain combines TRBV5-8 with TRBJ1-1; unclear D gene. Germline CDR1 is SGHTS and CDR2 is YDEGEE. This CDR3 is built from 13 residues. Trimming stripped 4 bases from V and 3 bases from J, with 10 bases between. The CDR3 DNA follows: TGTGCCAGCAGCATCTTGGAGGACACTGAAGCTTTCTTT. Translation gives CASSILEDTEAFF.

V and J are TRBV5-1 and TRBJ2-7; D possibly corresponds to TRBD1 (6 bases). In germline, CDR1 is SGHRS, CDR2 YFSETQ. V lost 5 bases and J 2 bases, leaving 17 bases between the germline ends. The CDR3 has 15 residues. The CDR3 region is CASSSTSDSPYEQYF. CDR3 sequence (DNA): TGCGCCAGCAGTTCAACTTCGGACAGCCCCTACGAGCAGTACTTC.

The gene calls are TRBV6-4 and TRBJ1-2; D not resolved. V dropped 2 bases and J dropped 6 bases, with 7 bases sitting between them. The CDR3 has 12 amino acids. CDR1 MRHNA and CDR2 SNTAGT come from the germline V gene. The CDR3 DNA reads as TGTGCCAGCAGTGACCGCGGGGATGGCTACACCTTC. Its translation is CASSDRGDGYTF.

With respect to this clone: Other nucleotide sequences from this sample produce the same CDR3. This chain connects TRBV4-1 to TRBJ1-2; D is unclear. Germline V gene sequence: CDR1 MGHRA, CDR2 YSYEKL. The CDR3 is 18 residues long. V lost 0 bases, J lost 5 bases, and 22 bases lay in between. The CDR3 DNA reads TGCGCCAGCAGCCAAGAAGTGCCCGGAACGGCCCAGCGGTATGGCTACACCTTC. Amino acid sequence: CASSQEVPGTAQRYGYTF.

The CDR3 region is CASSPLMNTEAFF. DNA of the CDR3: TGTGCCAGCAGCCCCCTTATGAACACTGAAGCTTTCTTT. V is TRBV5-6 and J is TRBJ1-1; D remains ambiguous. Germline CDR1 is SGHDT and CDR2 is YYEEEE. The CDR3 length is 13 residues. The ends were cut back, 4 bases at V and 0 bases at J, with 7 bases in the middle.

The CDR3 protein is CASRTASGPQHF. The CDR3 coding sequence is TGTGCCAGCAGGACCGCGAGCGGGCCCCAGCATTTT. The rearrangement joins TRBV27 to TRBJ1-5; D unresolved. Trimming pared 6 bases from V and 9 bases from J, leaving 12 bases between. The CDR3 covers 12 residues. Germline CDR1 and CDR2: MNHEY and SMNVEV (reference sequence).

V and J are TRBV29-1 and TRBJ2-1, with 9 bases lining up with TRBD2. This CDR3 contains 18 residues. Germline trimming cut 3 bases from V and 4 bases from J; bases unmatched to any gene: 16. Per the germline V gene, CDR1 is SQVTM and CDR2 is ANQGSEA. CDR3 sequence reads: CSVDLPSRGGAWYNEQFF. CDR3 nucleotide sequence: TGCAGCGTTGACCTACCTTCCCGCGGGGGGGCTTGGTACAATGAGCAGTTCTTC.

This sequence joins TRBV6-4 and TRBJ1-2; 7 positions match TRBD1. The CDR3 runs to 15 residues. Germline V gives CDR1 MRHNA, CDR2 SNTAGT. V gave up 3 bases and J gave up 1 base; unmatched junction bases: 5. In nucleotides, the CDR3 is TGTGCCAGCAGTGAGCGACAGGGTGGTAACTATGGCTACACCTTC. This encodes CASSERQGGNYGYTF.

V usage is TRBV23-1 and J usage is TRBJ1-2; 8 nucleotides match TRBD1. TRBV23-1 is known as an ORF, though its function is uncertain. CDR3 length: 15 amino acids. V trimming: 4 bases; J trimming: 3 bases; junction bases outside the gene matches: 7. CDR3: CASSRNRGTDYGYTF. The DNA of the CDR3 is TGCGCCAGCAGTCGAAACAGGGGGACGGACTATGGCTACACCTTC.

The CDR3 loop is CASSLDISRSLEQYF. The DNA of the CDR3 is TGTGCCAGCAGCTTAGATATCTCTAGGTCGCTTGAGCAGTACTTC. This chain connects TRBV11-1 to TRBJ2-7; no definite D call. CDR3 length: 15 residues. Germline-derived CDR1 and CDR2 are SGHAT and FQDESV (reference sequence). V was shortened by 1 base and J by 7 bases, with 17 bases between the two germline ends.

The J gene is TRBJ1-2, the V gene TRBV6-5, with 10 nucleotides matching TRBD1. The CDR3 is 15 residues long. Germline CDR1 and CDR2: MNHEY and SVGAGI. Losses at the gene ends were 3 bases for V and 1 base for J; bases not matched to a gene: 2. Here the CDR3 reads CASSYGQGVNYGYTF. In DNA, the CDR3 is TGTGCCAGCAGTTATGGACAGGGGGTTAACTATGGCTACACCTTC.

V usage is TRBV5-4 and J usage is TRBJ2-7; 7 nucleotides match TRBD2. Germline trimming cut 4 bases from V and 0 bases from J; bases unmatched to any gene: 7. Germline V CDR1 and CDR2: SGHNT, YYREEE (reference sequence). The CDR3 spans 15 residues. Here the CDR3 reads CASSLSAGSSYEQYF. DNA for the CDR3: TGTGCCAGCAGCCTTTCAGCGGGAAGCTCCTACGAGCAGTACTTC.

The V and J genes are TRBV19 and TRBJ1-1; D gene ambiguous. Germline-derived CDR1 and CDR2 are LNHDA and SQIVND (reference sequence). V lost 3 bases and J lost 4, with 9 bases in between. CDR3 length: 13 residues. The CDR3 spells CASSILGGTEAFF. CDR3 in DNA: TGTGCCAGTAGTATCCTCGGTGGCACTGAAGCTTTCTTT.